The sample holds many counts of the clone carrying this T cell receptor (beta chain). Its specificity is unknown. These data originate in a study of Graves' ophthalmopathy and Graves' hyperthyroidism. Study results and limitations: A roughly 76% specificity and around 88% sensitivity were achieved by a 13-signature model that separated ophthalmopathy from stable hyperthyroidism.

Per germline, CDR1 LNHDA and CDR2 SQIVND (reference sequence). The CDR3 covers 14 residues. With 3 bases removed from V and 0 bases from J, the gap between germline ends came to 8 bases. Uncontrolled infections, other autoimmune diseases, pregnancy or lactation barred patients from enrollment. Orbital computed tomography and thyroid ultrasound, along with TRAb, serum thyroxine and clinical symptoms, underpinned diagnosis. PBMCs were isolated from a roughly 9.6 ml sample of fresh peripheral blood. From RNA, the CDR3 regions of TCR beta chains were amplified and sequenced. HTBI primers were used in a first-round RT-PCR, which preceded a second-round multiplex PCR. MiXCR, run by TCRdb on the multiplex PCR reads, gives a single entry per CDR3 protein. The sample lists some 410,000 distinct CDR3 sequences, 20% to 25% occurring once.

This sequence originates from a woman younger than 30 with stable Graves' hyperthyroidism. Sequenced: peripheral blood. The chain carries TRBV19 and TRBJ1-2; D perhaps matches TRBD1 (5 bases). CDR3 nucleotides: TGTGCCAGTAGTATGCCGGGGGCTAACTATGGCTACACCTTC. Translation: CASSMPGANYGYTF.